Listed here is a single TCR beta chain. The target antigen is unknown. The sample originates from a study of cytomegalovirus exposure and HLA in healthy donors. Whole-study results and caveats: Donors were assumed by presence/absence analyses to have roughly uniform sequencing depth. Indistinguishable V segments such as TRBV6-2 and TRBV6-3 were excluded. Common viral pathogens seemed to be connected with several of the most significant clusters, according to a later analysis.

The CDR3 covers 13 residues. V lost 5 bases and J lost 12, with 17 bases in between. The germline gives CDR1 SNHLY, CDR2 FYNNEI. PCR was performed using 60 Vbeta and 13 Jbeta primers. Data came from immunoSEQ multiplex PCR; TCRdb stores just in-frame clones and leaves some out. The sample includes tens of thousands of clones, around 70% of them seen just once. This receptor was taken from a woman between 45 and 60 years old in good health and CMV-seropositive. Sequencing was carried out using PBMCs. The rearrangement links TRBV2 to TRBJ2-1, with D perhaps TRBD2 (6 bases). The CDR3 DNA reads TGTGCCAGCAGTAGCGGGTCGGGGTGGGCGCAGTTCTTC. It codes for CASSSGSGWAQFF.